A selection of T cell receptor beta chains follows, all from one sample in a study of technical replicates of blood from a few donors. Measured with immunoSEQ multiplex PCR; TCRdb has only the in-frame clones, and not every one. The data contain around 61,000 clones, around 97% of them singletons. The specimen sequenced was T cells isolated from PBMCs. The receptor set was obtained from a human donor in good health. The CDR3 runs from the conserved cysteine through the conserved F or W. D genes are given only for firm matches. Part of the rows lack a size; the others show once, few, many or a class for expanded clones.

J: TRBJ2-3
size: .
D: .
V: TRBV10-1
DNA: TGCGCCAGCAGGGCTGATAGCACAGATACGCAGTATTTT
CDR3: CASRADSTDTQYF

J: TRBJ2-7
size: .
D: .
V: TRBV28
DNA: TGTGCCAGCAGCCGGGGAGGCTTCGCCTACGAGCAGTACTTC
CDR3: CASSRGGFAYEQYF

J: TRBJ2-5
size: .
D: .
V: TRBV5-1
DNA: TGCGCCAGCAGCGCGGGTACGGGCCTCCCCCGGGAGACCCAGTACTTC
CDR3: CASSAGTGLPRETQYF

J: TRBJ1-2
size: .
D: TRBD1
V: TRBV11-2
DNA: TGTGCCAGCAGCTTAAGACAGGGGGTTGGCGGCTACACCTTC
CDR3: CASSLRQGVGGYTF

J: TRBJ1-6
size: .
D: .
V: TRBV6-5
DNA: TGTGCCAGCAGTTACGGGGAGGGAAATTCACCCCTCCACTTT
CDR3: CASSYGEGNSPLHF

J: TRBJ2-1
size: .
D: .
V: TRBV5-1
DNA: TGCGCCAGCGGCCCTCAGGGGCGTGCGCTCAATGAGCAGTTCTTC
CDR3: CASGPQGRALNEQFF

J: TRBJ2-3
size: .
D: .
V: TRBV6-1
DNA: TGTGCCAGCAGTGAAAGGTCCAGGAGGGGGCCCACAGATACGCAGTATTTT
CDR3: CASSERSRRGPTDTQYF

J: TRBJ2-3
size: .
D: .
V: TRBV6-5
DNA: TGTGCCAGCAGTCTAGACAGGTTCACGCAGTATTTT
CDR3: CASSLDRFTQYF

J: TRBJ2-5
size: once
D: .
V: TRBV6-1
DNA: TGTGCCAGCTCAAGCGGTATCCAAGAGACCCAGTACTTC
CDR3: CASSSGIQETQYF

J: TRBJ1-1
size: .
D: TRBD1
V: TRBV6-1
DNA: TGTGCCAGCAGTGTGCCCGGGACAGGGGGGGGCACTGAAGCTTTCTTT
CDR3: CASSVPGTGGGTEAFF

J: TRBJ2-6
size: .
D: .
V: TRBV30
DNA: TGTGCCTGGAGTGTAAAGGGGCGCTTCCTGGGGGCCAACGTCCTGACTTTC
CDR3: CAWSVKGRFLGANVLTF

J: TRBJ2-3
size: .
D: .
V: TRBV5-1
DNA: TGCGCCAGCAGAAAGGCAGGATCGCGCACAGATACGCAGTATTTT
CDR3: CASRKAGSRTDTQYF

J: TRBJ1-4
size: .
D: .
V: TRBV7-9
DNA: TGTGCCAGCAGCTCACAGGGAAATTTGCGGGAAAAACTGTTTTTT
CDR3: CASSSQGNLREKLFF

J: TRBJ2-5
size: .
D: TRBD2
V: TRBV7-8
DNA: TGTGCCAGCAGCTTAGTGCTAGCGGGGTCGGAGGAGACCCAGTACTTC
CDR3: CASSLVLAGSEETQYF

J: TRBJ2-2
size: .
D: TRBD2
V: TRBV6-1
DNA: TGTGCCAGCAGGACCGGGACTAGTCTCTCCGGGGAGCTGTTTTTT
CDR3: CASRTGTSLSGELFF

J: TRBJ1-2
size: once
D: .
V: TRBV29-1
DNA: TGCAGCGTCTTACCTGGTACAGCTTCTAACTATGGCTACACCTTC
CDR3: CSVLPGTASNYGYTF

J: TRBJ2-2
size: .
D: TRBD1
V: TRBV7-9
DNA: TGTGCCAGCAAAGGGGGCGGCGGGGAGCTGTTTTTT
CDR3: CASKGGGGELFF

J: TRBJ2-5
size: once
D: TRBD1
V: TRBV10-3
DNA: TGTGCCATCAGATCTTCCCGGGACAGGGGGCAAGAGACCCAGTACTTC
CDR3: CAIRSSRDRGQETQYF

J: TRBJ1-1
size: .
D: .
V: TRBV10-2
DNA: TGCGCCAGCGGAGGTCCACACTTTCGTGAAGCTTTCTTT
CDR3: CASGGPHFREAFF

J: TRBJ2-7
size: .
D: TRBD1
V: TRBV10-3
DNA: TGTGCCATCAGCCCCCCGGGACAGGGCTACGAGCAGTACTTC
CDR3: CAISPPGQGYEQYF

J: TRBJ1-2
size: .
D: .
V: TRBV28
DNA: TGTGCCAGCAGTAGACTTTGGTCTTTTCATAACTATGGCTACACCTTC
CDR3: CASSRLWSFHNYGYTF

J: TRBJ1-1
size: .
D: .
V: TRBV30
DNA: TGTGCCTGGAGCCGGACGGAGGGAACTGAAGCTTTCTTT
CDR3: CAWSRTEGTEAFF

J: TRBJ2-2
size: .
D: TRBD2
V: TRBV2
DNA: TGTGCCAGCACCGGGGGGGCAGCCACCGGGGAGCTGTTTTTT
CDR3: CASTGGAATGELFF

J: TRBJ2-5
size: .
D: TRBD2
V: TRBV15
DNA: TGTGCCACCAGCAGAGTTCGGGCGGGAGGAGGAGAGACCCAGTACTTC
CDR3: CATSRVRAGGGETQYF

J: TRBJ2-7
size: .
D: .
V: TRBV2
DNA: TGTGCCAGCAGTAGGGGAAAATCCTACGAGCAGTACTTC
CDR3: CASSRGKSYEQYF

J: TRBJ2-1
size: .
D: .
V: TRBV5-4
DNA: TGTGCCAGCAGCTTGTTTGAGGGCAGGACCTACAATGAGCAGTTCTTC
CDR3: CASSLFEGRTYNEQFF

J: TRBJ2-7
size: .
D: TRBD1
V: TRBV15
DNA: TGTGCCACTAAGTACAGGGGGAATGGTGCCTACGAGCAGTACTTC
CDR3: CATKYRGNGAYEQYF

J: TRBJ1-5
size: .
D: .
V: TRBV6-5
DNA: TGTGCCAGCAGTCCACAGGGAAATAGCAATCAGCCCCAGCATTTT
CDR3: CASSPQGNSNQPQHF

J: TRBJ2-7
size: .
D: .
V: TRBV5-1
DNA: TGCGCCAGCAGCTTGGCCGGCAGGGGTGGCGAGCAGTACTTC
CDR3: CASSLAGRGGEQYF

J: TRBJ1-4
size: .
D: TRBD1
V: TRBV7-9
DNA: TGTGCCAGCAGCCCGACAGGGGGTGAAAAACTGTTTTTT
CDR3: CASSPTGGEKLFF

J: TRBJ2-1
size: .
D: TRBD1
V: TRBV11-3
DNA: TGTGCCAGCAGCCTTCAGGGGGCGAGTTACAATGAGCAGTTCTTC
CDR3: CASSLQGASYNEQFF

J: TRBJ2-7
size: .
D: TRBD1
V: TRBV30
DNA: TGTGCCTGGAGACGGGTGGCAGGGGGCCAGTACGAGCAGTACTTC
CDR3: CAWRRVAGGQYEQYF

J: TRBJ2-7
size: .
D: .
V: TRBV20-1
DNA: TGCAGTGGAACAGCCTACGAGCAGTACTTC
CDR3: CSGTAYEQYF

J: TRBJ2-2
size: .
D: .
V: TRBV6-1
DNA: TGTGCCAGCAGTCACAGTTCCGGGGAGCTGTTTTTT
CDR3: CASSHSSGELFF

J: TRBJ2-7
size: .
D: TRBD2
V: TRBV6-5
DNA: TGTGCCAGCAGCGAGACTAGCGGGACCTACGAGCAGTACTTC
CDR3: CASSETSGTYEQYF

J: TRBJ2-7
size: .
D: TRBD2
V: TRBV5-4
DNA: TGTGCCAGCACCCGCGGGAGGGGGCCCTACGAGCAGTACTTC
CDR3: CASTRGRGPYEQYF

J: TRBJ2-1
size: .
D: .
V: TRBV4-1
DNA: TGCGCCAGCAGCCAAGGGACAAGATACAATGAGCAGTTCTTC
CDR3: CASSQGTRYNEQFF

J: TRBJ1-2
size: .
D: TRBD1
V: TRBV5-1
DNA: TGCGCCAGCAGAAAGAACCAGGGGGCGCTTAACTATGGCTACACCTTC
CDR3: CASRKNQGALNYGYTF

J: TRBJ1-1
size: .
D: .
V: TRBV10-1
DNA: TGCGCCAGCACGGCACAGCTGAACACTGAAGCTTTCTTT
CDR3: CASTAQLNTEAFF

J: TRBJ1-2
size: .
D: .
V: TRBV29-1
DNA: TGCAGCGCTGAGTTGGGGGGAGAAATCTATGGCTACACCTTC
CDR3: CSAELGGEIYGYTF

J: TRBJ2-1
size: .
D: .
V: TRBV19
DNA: TGTGCCAGTACTCCTGGGGAGGGCAGGGGTTACTACAATGAGCAGTTCTTC
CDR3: CASTPGEGRGYYNEQFF

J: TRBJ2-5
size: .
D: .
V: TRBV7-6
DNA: TGTGCCAGCAGCTTAGCGGCAGCGAGACCGGAGACCCAGTACTTC
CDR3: CASSLAAARPETQYF

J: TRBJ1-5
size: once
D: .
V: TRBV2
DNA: TGTGCCAGGAAATTAGACAGGCCGTATCAGCCCCAGCATTTT
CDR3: CARKLDRPYQPQHF

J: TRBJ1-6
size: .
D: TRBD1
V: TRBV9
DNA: TGTGCCAGCAGCGTAGCTCCGGACAGGGAGGGTTCACCCCTCCACTTT
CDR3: CASSVAPDREGSPLHF

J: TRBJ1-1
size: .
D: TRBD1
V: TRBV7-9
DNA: TGTGCCAGCAGCCCCGGACAGGGGAACACTGAAGCTTTCTTT
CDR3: CASSPGQGNTEAFF

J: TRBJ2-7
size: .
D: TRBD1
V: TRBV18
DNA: TGTGCCAGCTCACCAACCGGGACAGGGAACGAGCAGTACTTC
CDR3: CASSPTGTGNEQYF

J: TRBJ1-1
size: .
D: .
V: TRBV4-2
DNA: TGTGCCAGCAGGGTCGGGGAGGGGAACACTGAAGCTTTCTTT
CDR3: CASRVGEGNTEAFF

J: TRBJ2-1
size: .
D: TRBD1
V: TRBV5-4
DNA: TGTGCCAGCAGCCCGGACAGGGCTAATGAGCAGTTCTTC
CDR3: CASSPDRANEQFF

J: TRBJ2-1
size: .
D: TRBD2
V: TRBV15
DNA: TGTGCCACCAGCAGAGGCGGGGGGCCGAATGAGCAGTTCTTC
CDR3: CATSRGGGPNEQFF

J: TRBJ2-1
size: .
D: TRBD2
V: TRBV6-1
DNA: TGTGCCAGCAGTGAATTAAGCGGGAGCTCCTACAATGAGCAGTTCTTC
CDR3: CASSELSGSSYNEQFF

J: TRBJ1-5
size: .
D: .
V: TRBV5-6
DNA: TGTGCCAGCAGCCTAAAACCTAATCAGCCCCAGCATTTT
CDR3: CASSLKPNQPQHF

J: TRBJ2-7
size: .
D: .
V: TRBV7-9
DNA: TGTGCCAGCAGCTTAGCCGCGACTTATTACGAGCAGTACTTC
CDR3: CASSLAATYYEQYF

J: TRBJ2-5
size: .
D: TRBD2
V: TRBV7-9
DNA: TGTGCCAGCAGCTTAGACCAGGCGGGAGTTCGGGAGACCCAGTACTTC
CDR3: CASSLDQAGVRETQYF

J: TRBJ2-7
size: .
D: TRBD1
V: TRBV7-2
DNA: TGTGCCAGCAGCTTAGAGGGACAGGGTGCTTCCGAGCAGTACTTC
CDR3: CASSLEGQGASEQYF

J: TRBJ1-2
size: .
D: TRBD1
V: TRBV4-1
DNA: TGCGCCAGCAGCCCACCCTTAATAAAAGACAGGGATGATGGCTACACCTTC
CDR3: CASSPPLIKDRDDGYTF